This entry lists 27 T cell receptor beta chains sequenced from one sample in a study of CD8+ T cells in alopecia areata (dated by TCRdb to 2017 to 2018). Libraries were made using the immunoSEQ multiplex PCR assay. RNA was extracted from all samples and reverse transcribed into cDNA, which served as template for TCR sequencing. The table comes from immuneACCESS by way of TCRdb, which keeps in-frame sequences with V and J called. Part of the clones is missing from these tables; in studies checked, under half for an unresolved V gene and the rest for unknown reasons. Here the sample has approximately 210,000 clones; roughly 60% occur a single time. Of the sample, about 1.3% is held by the ten largest clones. Explained via the paper, the treatment or condition label denotes: oral pan-JAK inhibitor, 5-10 mg twice daily. This specimen consisted of CD4+ T cells sorted from blood, obtained around week 50, from a patient treated with tofacitinib. The receptors were gathered from a human donor with alopecia areata.

This chain links TRBV4-2 with TRBJ1-2, with D possibly being TRBD1 (6 bases). The CDR3 extends over 15 amino acids. Trimming left V 0 bases short and J 3 bases short, with 11 bases between. CDR1 is LGHNA, CDR2 YNFKEQ, per germline. The chain's CDR3 is CASSQEQGLDYGYTF. CDR3 coding DNA: TGTGCCAGCAGCCAAGAACAGGGTCTGGACTATGGCTACACCTTC.

The chain recombines TRBV15 with TRBJ1-2, with TRBD1 identical over 8 bases. The germline CDR1 and CDR2 sequences are LNHNV and YYDKDF (reference sequence). The CDR3 sequence is 16 residues long. The trim removed 0 bases at V and 0 bases at J, leaving 3 bases unmatched. The CDR3 DNA reads as TGTGCCACCAGCAGAGACACAGGGGGAACTAACTATGGCTACACCTTC. This encodes CATSRDTGGTNYGYTF.

The chain uses TRBV30 and TRBJ1-1, with no clear D. The CDR3 consists of 13 residues. The V gene's germline CDR1 is GTSNPN and CDR2 SVGIG (reference sequence). Trimming left V 1 base short and J 8 bases short, with 14 bases between. CDR3 protein: CAWSEGRGREAFF. Here the CDR3 DNA reads TGTGCCTGGAGTGAAGGTCGGGGAAGAGAAGCTTTCTTT.

J is TRBJ1-2 and V is TRBV2; tentatively, D is TRBD1 (5 bases). The V gene lost 6 bases and the J gene lost 6 bases, with 14 bases spanning the gap. Germline values: CDR1 SNHLY, CDR2 FYNNEI. The CDR3 covers 13 residues. DNA for the CDR3: TGTGCCAGCAGCGTGGGACGCTCTGATGGCTACACCTTC. As protein: CASSVGRSDGYTF.

The chain employs TRBV25-1 and TRBJ2-1, with 10 bases matching TRBD1. Trimming took 4 bases from V and 6 from J; bases not matched to a gene: 6. This CDR3 is built from 15 residues. Germline V CDR1 and CDR2: MGHDK, SYGVNS. DNA for the CDR3: TGTGCCAGCAGTGCCGGGACAGGGGCGGCCAATGAGCAGTTCTTC. Protein: CASSAGTGAANEQFF.

The chain carries TRBV18 and TRBJ1-2; no clear D. V shed 6 bases and J shed 4 bases, with 9 bases lying between them. The CDR3 consists of 12 residues. The germline CDR1 and CDR2 sequences are KGHSH and LQKENI. The CDR3 region has the DNA TGTGCCAGCTCGGACGGACCCTATGGCTACACCTTC. It codes for CASSDGPYGYTF.

This clone was seen more than once but under ten times. The chain links TRBV7-2 to TRBJ2-3; D ambiguous. V lost 5 bases, J lost 6 bases, and 9 bases lay in between. The length of the CDR3 is 12 residues. Germline CDR1 and CDR2: SGHTA and FQGNSA. CDR3 nucleotide sequence: TGTGCCAGCAGCCCCCAGGTCGATACGCAGTATTTT. It codes for CASSPQVDTQYF. The variable domain in full, with the rest retrieved from reference TRBV7-2 and TRBJ2-3, is GAGVSQSPSNKVTEKGKDVELRCDPISGHTALYWYRQSLGQGLEFLIYFQGNSAPDKSGLPSDRFSAERTGGSVSTLTIQRTQQEDSAVYLCASSPQVDTQYFGPGTRLTVL.

This clone has a handful of counts. The chain links TRBV10-3 to TRBJ1-1, with D possibly TRBD1 on 5 matching bases. Germline V gene sequence: CDR1 ENHRY, CDR2 SYGVKD. This CDR3 is built from 14 residues. V was clipped by 6 bases and J by 1 base, with 12 bases between them. CDR3 sequence reads: CAISSGGSNTEAFF. The CDR3 nucleotides are TGTGCCATCAGCTCGGGGGGGTCGAACACTGAAGCTTTCTTT.

The chain joins TRBV30 to TRBJ2-5; D may be TRBD1 (5 bases). V gave up 2 bases and J gave up 4 bases, with 14 bases separating them. Germline V gene sequence: CDR1 GTSNPN, CDR2 SVGIG (reference sequence). The CDR3 contains 14 residues. In DNA form, the CDR3 reads TGTGCCTGGAGTACCGCGACAGTGGTAGAGACCCAGTACTTC. This translates into CAWSTATVVETQYF.

As to this clone: Relative to the germline gene, one junction end is altered; a read error may explain this. V is TRBV29-1 and J is TRBJ1-2; 7 bases are a match to TRBD1. This CDR3 region has 10 residues. The germline CDR1 and CDR2 sequences are SQVTM and ANQGSEA. The CDR3 DNA sequence: TGCAGCGTTGGACAGGGTGGCCACACCTTC. As protein: CSVGQGGHTF.

The chain combines TRBV6-1 with TRBJ1-2; D call uncertain. CDR3 length: 11 amino acids. The V and J ends lost 10 bases and 3 bases respectively, with 9 bases between them. The germline V gene has CDR1 MNHNS and CDR2 SASEGT. Here the CDR3 DNA reads TGTGCCACCAATCAGGACTATGGCTACACCTTC. It yields the protein CATNQDYGYTF.

The chain couples TRBV28 to TRBJ1-6, with D perhaps matching TRBD1 (5 bases). The CDR3 spans 14 residues. V gave up 7 bases and J gave up 1 base, with 8 bases separating them. Germline lookup yields CDR1 MDHEN and CDR2 SYDVKM. The CDR3 region has the DNA TGTGCCAGCAAGCAGGGTTCCTATAATTCACCCCTCCACTTT. Residues: CASKQGSYNSPLHF.

The chain recombines TRBV14 with TRBJ2-7; D unresolved. V lost 0 bases to trimming and J lost 5 bases, with 2 bases between them. The CDR3 length is 11 residues. CDR1 is SGHDN and CDR2 is FVKESK in the germline V gene. As DNA, the CDR3 is TGTGCCAGCAGCCAAGACCACGAGCAGTACTTC. Its translation is CASSQDHEQYF.

This rearrangement joins TRBV29-1 to TRBJ2-3; D remains ambiguous. The V and J ends lost 4 bases and 0 bases respectively, with 11 bases between them. From germline, CDR1 is SQVTM and CDR2 ANQGSEA. The CDR3 sequence is 14 residues long. CDR3 coding DNA: TGCAGCGTTGTGACAAGTTCTAGCACAGATACGCAGTATTTT. This translates into CSVVTSSSTDTQYF.

The rearrangement uses TRBV11-2 and TRBJ2-6; D unresolved. Germline V gene lookup returns CDR1 SGHAT and CDR2 FQNNGV. Deletions cut 5 bases from V and 4 bases from J, with 12 bases between. This CDR3 has 15 amino acids. The CDR3 sequence: CASSPAQAGANVLTF. Here the CDR3 DNA reads TGTGCCAGCAGCCCGGCCCAGGCGGGGGCCAACGTCCTGACTTTC.

The chain joins TRBV5-1 to TRBJ2-7; possible D gene TRBD2, 6 bases. The CDR3 consists of 15 residues. The germline V gene encodes CDR1 SGHRS and CDR2 YFSETQ. Deletions cut 0 bases from V and 5 bases from J, with 15 bases between. CDR3 loop: CASSLVLGGVDEQYF. CDR3 nucleotide sequence: TGCGCCAGCAGCTTGGTACTGGGGGGTGTGGACGAGCAGTACTTC.

The genes are TRBV6-5 and TRBJ2-7; 8 nucleotides match TRBD1. V dropped 6 bases and J dropped 0; count of bases not matched to a gene: 7. The CDR3 covers 15 residues. Germline V gives CDR1 MNHEY, CDR2 SVGAGI. The CDR3 sequence: CASRSRQGSSYEQYF. The CDR3 DNA sequence: TGTGCCAGCAGAAGTCGACAGGGGAGCTCCTACGAGCAGTACTTC.

The V and J genes are TRBV10-3 and TRBJ2-5; 9 bases line up with TRBD1. The germline V gene has CDR1 ENHRY and CDR2 SYGVKD. This CDR3 is built from 17 residues. V lost 0 bases, J lost 1 base, and 6 bases stayed unmatched. The CDR3 coding sequence is TGTGCCATCAGTGAGTCGGGGACAGGGCGGACCCAAGAGACCCAGTACTTC. Translating gives CAISESGTGRTQETQYF.

This clone was detected only a few times. The chain uses TRBV14 and TRBJ1-2, with D unresolved. Germline CDR1 SGHDN, CDR2 FVKESK. Trimming shortened V by 4 bases and J by 4 bases, and 10 bases separated the two germline ends. This CDR3 is 13 amino acids long. The CDR3 region is CASSPSVSYGYTF. In nucleotides, the CDR3 is TGTGCCAGCAGCCCCTCTGTCTCCTATGGCTACACCTTC.

This clone was picked up a small number of times. The genes are TRBV27 and TRBJ1-4; no clear D. Deletions cut 10 bases from V and 4 bases from J, with 25 bases between. Germline V gene data show CDR1 as MNHEY and CDR2 as SMNVEV (reference sequence). CDR3 length equals 17 residues. The CDR3, as DNA: TGTGCCACTGGGAGGCGTCCCCAGAGTTCCCTTAATGAAAAACTGTTTTTT. This gives the protein CATGRRPQSSLNEKLFF.

This clone has just a few counts. The genes are TRBV15 and TRBJ2-5, with no clear D. V gave up 3 bases and J gave up 4 bases, with 6 bases separating them. CDR3 length: 12 residues. Germline assignment: CDR1 LNHNV and CDR2 YYDKDF (reference sequence). The CDR3 spells CATSSNAETQYF. CDR3 bases: TGTGCCACCAGCAGCAACGCAGAGACCCAGTACTTC.

This chain links TRBV2 with TRBJ2-1, with D unclear. Trimming took off 6 bases at V and 13 bases at J, with 13 bases between the two ends. The CDR3 is 11 residues long. Germline-derived CDR1 and CDR2 are SNHLY and FYNNEI. The CDR3: CASRDPGAQFF. CDR3 nucleotide sequence: TGTGCCAGCAGGGACCCCGGAGCCCAGTTCTTC.

The chain joins TRBV7-2 to TRBJ1-2; the match to TRBD1 covers 7 bases. This CDR3 has 14 amino acids. Germline-derived CDR1 and CDR2 are SGHTA and FQGNSA. With V trimmed by 3 bases and J by 2 bases, 3 bases remained unmatched. The CDR3 region is CASSFSGQNYGYTF. CDR3 sequence (DNA): TGTGCCAGCAGCTTCTCGGGACAGAACTATGGCTACACCTTC.

This clone was detected a few times. The V gene is TRBV19, the J gene TRBJ1-5, with D perhaps TRBD1 (6 bases). The V end lost 6 bases, the J end lost 3 bases, and 12 bases lay between the germline ends. Germline CDR1 LNHDA, CDR2 SQIVND (reference sequence). CDR3 size: 14 residues. The CDR3 reads CASSLDSPNQPQHF. CDR3 bases: TGTGCCAGTAGCCTGGACAGTCCCAATCAGCCCCAGCATTTT.

The chain couples TRBV7-2 to TRBJ2-4, with D uncertain. Trimming cost V 3 bases and J 5 bases, with 8 bases left between them. Germline CDR1 is SGHTA and CDR2 is FQGNSA. The CDR3 contains 13 residues. CDR3 amino acids: CASSFGPENIQYF. CDR3 coding DNA: TGTGCCAGCAGCTTCGGGCCGGAAAACATTCAGTACTTC.

Comments on this clone: This likely reflects a read error, since a far larger clone is one base away. The rearrangement links TRBV10-2 to TRBJ1-5; D not resolved. V lost 2 bases and J lost 10, with 9 bases in between. The CDR3 has 12 amino acids. Per germline, CDR1 WSHSY and CDR2 SAAADI. The CDR3 region has the DNA TGCGCCAGCAGTGAGGCTCATGGTCCCCAGCATTTT. It translates to CASSEAHGPQHF.

The rearrangement uses TRBV2 and TRBJ2-3; D uncertain. The length of the CDR3 is 13 residues. Trimming left V 9 bases short and J 1 base short, with 11 bases between. Germline V CDR1 and CDR2: SNHLY, FYNNEI. The CDR3 DNA is TGTGCCAGTTCCGGGCTCCGCACAGATACGCAGTATTTT. Protein: CASSGLRTDTQYF. Full variable domain (missing parts from reference TRBV2 and TRBJ2-3): EPEVTQTPSHQVTQMGQEVILRCVPISNHLYFYWYRQILGQKVEFLVSFYNNEISEKSEIFDDQFSVERPDGSNFTLKIRSTKLEDSAMYFCASSGLRTDTQYFGPGTRLTVL.